This T cell receptor (beta chain) is from a study of T-cell reconstitution after alpha-beta-depleted transplantation in children. General study results and limits: A year had passed since transplant, and T-cell counts and diversity by then came mostly from newly produced T cells. The study traced high day-60 TCRbeta diversity in some patients to surviving recipient T cells and thymic progenitors. Expanded clones from the graft, numbering several hundred, reportedly supplied alpha-beta T cells about two months after transplant.

This clonotype appeared many times. What it recognizes is unknown. Germline-derived CDR1 and CDR2 are MNHNS and SASEGT. V was cut by 1 base and J by 3 bases, with 16 bases left in between. CDR3 size: 16 residues. Preparing the TCRbeta library involved the use of unique molecular identifiers. TCRdb re-called the PCR reads through MiXCR, storing one row per CDR3 protein. The sample has a few hundred thousand distinct CDR3 sequences, about 23% seen once. The sample consisted of PBMCs, taken before TCRalphabeta/CD19-depleted stem cell transplant. This TCR was sampled from a girl under 10 years old with Fanconi anemia, due to receive a stem cell transplant. This chain links TRBV6-1 with TRBJ2-7, with D unclear. The CDR3 is CASSEDAEPLFYEQYF. The CDR3 DNA reads as TGTGCCAGCAGTGAAGACGCAGAGCCATTATTCTACGAGCAGTACTTC.